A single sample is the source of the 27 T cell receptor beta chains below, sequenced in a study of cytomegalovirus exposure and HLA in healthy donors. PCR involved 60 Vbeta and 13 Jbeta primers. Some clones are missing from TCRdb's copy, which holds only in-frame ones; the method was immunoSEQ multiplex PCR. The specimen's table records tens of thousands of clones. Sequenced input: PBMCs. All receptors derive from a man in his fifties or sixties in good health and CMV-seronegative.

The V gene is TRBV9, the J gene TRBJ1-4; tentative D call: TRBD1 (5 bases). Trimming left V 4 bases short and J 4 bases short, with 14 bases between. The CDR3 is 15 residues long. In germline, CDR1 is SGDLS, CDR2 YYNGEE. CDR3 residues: CASSPGGRVNEKLFF. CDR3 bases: TGTGCCAGCAGCCCCGGGGGAAGGGTTAATGAAAAACTGTTTTTT.

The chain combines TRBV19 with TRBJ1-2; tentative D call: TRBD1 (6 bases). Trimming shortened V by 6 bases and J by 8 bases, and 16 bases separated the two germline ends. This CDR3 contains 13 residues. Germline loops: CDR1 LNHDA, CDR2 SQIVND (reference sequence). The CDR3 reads CASRATGGIGYTF. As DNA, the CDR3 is TGTGCCAGTAGGGCGACAGGAGGTATAGGCTACACCTTC.

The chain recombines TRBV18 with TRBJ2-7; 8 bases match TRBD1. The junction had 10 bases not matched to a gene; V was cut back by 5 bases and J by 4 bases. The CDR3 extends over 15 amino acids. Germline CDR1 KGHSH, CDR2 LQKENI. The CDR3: CASSARTGTFYEQYF. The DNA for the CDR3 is TGTGCCAGCTCAGCCCGGACAGGGACTTTTTACGAGCAGTACTTC.

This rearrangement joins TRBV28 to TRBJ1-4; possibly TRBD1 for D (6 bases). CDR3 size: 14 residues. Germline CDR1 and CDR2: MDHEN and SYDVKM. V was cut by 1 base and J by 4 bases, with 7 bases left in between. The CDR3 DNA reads TGTGCCAGCAGTTTATCAGGGGTTAATGAAAAACTGTTTTTT. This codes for CASSLSGVNEKLFF.

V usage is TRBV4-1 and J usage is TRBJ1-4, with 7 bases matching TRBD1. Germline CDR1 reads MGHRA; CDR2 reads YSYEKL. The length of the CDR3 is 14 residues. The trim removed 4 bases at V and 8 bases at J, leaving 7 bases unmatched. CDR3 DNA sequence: TGCGCCAGCAGCCTCACAGGGGAAGGAGAAAAACTGTTTTTT. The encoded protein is CASSLTGEGEKLFF.

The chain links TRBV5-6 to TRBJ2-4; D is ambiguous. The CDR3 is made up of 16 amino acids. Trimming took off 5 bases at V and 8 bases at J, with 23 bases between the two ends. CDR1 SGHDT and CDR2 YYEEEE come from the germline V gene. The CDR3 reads CASSRKILGIWYIQYF. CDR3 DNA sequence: TGTGCCAGCAGTCGGAAAATTCTGGGCATCTGGTACATTCAGTACTTC.

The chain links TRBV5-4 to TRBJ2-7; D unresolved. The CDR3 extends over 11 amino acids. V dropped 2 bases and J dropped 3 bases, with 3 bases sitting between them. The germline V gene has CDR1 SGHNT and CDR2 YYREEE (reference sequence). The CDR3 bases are TGTGCCAGCAGCTTCTACTACGAGCAGTACTTC. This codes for CASSFYYEQYF.

The CDR3, as DNA: TGTGCCAGCAGTGTTGACAGGAGACAAGAGACCCAGTACTTC. It encodes CASSVDRRQETQYF. The chain couples TRBV2 to TRBJ2-5; weak D call: TRBD1 (6 bases). Deletions cut 4 bases from V and 2 bases from J, with 11 bases between. CDR3 length equals 14 residues. Germline CDR1 and CDR2: SNHLY and FYNNEI.

CDR3 sequence (DNA): TGTGCCAGTAGTATAGACTCTTCAGGGAAGATAAATAGTGATGAGCAGTTCTTC. Translated, it gives CASSIDSSGKINSDEQFF. The chain has TRBV19 and TRBJ2-1; tentative D call: TRBD1 (5 bases). V dropped 0 bases and J dropped 8 bases, with 23 bases sitting between them. This CDR3 region has 18 residues. The V gene's germline CDR1 is LNHDA and CDR2 SQIVND (reference sequence).

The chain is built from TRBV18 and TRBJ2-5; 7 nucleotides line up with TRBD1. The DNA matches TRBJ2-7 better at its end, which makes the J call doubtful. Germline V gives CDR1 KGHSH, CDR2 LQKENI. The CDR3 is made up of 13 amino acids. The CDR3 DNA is TGTGCCAGCTCACAGGGGGCCTCCTACGAGCAGTACTTC. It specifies CASSQGASYEQYF.

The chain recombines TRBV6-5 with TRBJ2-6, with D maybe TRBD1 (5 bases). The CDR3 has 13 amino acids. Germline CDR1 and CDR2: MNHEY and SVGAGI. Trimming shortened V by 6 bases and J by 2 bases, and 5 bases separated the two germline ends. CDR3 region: CASRGPGANVLTF. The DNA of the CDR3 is TGTGCCAGCAGGGGGCCTGGGGCCAACGTCCTGACTTTC.

The CDR3 DNA reads TGTGCCAGCAGTGGGACAGTGTACTATGGCTACACCTTC. It translates to CASSGTVYYGYTF. The V call is TRBV2, the J call TRBJ1-2; D possibly corresponds to TRBD1 (6 bases). Germline V gene lookup returns CDR1 SNHLY and CDR2 FYNNEI. Trimming cost V 4 bases and J 3 bases, with 9 bases left between them. There are 13 residues in the CDR3.

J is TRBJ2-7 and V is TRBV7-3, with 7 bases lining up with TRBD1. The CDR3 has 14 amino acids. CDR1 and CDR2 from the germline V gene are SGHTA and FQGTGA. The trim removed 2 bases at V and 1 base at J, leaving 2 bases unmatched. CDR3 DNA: TGTGCCAGCAGCTTAGACAGGGAATCCTACGAGCAGTACTTC. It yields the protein CASSLDRESYEQYF. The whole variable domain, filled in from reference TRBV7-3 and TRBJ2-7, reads GAGVSQTPSNKVTEKGKYVELRCDPISGHTALYWYRQSLGQGPEFLIYFQGTGAADDSGLPNDRFFAVRPEGSVSTLKIQRTERGDSAVYLCASSLDRESYEQYFGPGTRLTVT.

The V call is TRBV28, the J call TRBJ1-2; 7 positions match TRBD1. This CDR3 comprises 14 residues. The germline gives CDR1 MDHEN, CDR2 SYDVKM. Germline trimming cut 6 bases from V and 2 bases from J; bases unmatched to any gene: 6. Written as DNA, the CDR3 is TGTGCCAGCAGCGGGACAGATTACAACTATGGCTACACCTTC. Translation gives CASSGTDYNYGYTF.

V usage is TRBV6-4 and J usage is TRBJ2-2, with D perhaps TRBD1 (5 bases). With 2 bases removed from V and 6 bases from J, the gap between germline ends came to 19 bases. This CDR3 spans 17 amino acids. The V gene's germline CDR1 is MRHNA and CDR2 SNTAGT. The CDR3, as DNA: TGTGCCAGCAGTGACCATCCGTCGACAGCGATCGCCGGGGAGCTGTTTTTT. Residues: CASSDHPSTAIAGELFF.

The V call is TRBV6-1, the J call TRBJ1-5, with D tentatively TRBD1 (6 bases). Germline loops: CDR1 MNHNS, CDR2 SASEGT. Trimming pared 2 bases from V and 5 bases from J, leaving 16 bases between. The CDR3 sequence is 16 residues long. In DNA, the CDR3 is TGTGCCAGCAGTGAAAGGGGGGGAGGAACCTATCAGCCCCAGCATTTT. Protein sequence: CASSERGGGTYQPQHF.

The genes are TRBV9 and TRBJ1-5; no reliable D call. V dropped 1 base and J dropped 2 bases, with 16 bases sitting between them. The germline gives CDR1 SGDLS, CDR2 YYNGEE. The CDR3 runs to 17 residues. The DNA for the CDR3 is TGTGCCAGCAGCGTATCCCCAGATACCCCAGGCAATCAGCCCCAGCATTTT. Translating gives CASSVSPDTPGNQPQHF.

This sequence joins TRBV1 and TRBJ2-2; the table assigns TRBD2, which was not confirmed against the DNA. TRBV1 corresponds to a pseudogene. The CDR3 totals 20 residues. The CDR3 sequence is CTSSQRPLAAGGDHTGELFF. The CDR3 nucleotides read TGCACCAGCAGCCAACGACCCTTAGCTGCCGGGGGGGACCACACCGGGGAGCTGTTTTTT.

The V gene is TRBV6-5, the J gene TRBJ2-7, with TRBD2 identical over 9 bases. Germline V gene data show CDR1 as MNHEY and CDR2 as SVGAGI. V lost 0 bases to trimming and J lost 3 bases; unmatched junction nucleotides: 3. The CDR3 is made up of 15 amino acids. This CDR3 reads CASSYSLAGVYEQYF. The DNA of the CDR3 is TGTGCCAGCAGTTACTCCTTAGCGGGAGTCTACGAGCAGTACTTC.

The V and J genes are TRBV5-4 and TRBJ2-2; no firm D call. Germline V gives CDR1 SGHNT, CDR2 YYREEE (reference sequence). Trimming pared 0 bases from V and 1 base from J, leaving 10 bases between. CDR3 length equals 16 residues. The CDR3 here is CASSLGLVQNTGELFF. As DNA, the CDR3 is TGTGCCAGCAGCTTGGGGCTAGTGCAGAACACCGGGGAGCTGTTTTTT.

CDR3 nucleotide sequence: TGCGCCAGCAGCCAAGGACAGTACCAAGAGACCCAGTACTTC. Translation gives CASSQGQYQETQYF. V usage is TRBV4-3 and J usage is TRBJ2-5; D perhaps matches TRBD1 (5 bases). The germline CDR1 and CDR2 sequences are LGHNA and YSLEER. Trimming removed 1 base from V and 0 bases from J, with 6 bases in between. The CDR3 is 14 residues long.

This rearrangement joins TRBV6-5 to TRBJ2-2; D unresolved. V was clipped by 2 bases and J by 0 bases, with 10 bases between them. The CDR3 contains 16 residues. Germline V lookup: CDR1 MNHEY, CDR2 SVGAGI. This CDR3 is CASSYVGHTNTGELFF. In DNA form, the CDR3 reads TGTGCCAGCAGTTACGTTGGCCACACGAACACCGGGGAGCTGTTTTTT.

CDR3 sequence: CASSQDPTSGGAYNEQFF. In DNA form, the CDR3 reads TGCGCCAGCAGCCAAGACCCAACTAGCGGGGGGGCCTACAATGAGCAGTTCTTC. The chain combines TRBV4-3 with TRBJ2-1, with TRBD2 matching 13 bases. Per germline, CDR1 LGHNA and CDR2 YSLEER. The CDR3 runs to 18 residues. J was trimmed by 2 bases and V by 0 bases; bases with no gene match: 4.

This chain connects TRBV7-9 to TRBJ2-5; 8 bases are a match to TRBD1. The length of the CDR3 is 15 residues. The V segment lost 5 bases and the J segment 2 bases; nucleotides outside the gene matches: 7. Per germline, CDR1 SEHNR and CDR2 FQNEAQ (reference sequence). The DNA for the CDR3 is TGTGCCAGCAGCACCTGGACAGGGCGGCAAGAGACCCAGTACTTC. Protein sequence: CASSTWTGRQETQYF.

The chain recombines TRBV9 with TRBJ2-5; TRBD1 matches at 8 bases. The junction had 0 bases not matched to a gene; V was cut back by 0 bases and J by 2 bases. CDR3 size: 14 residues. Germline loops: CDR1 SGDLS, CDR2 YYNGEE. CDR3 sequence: CASSVGTGQETQYF. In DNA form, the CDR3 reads TGTGCCAGCAGCGTAGGGACAGGGCAAGAGACCCAGTACTTC.

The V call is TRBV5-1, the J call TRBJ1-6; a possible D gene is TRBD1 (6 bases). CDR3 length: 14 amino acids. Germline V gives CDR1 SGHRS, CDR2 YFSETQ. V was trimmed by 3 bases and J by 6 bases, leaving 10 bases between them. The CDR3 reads CASSWGGINSPLHF. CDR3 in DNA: TGCGCCAGCAGCTGGGGGGGCATTAATTCACCCCTCCACTTT.

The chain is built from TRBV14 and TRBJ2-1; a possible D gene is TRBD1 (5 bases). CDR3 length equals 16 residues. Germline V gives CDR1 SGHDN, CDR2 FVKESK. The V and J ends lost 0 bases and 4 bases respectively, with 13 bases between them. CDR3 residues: CASSQDIRVLYNEQFF. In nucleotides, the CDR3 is TGTGCCAGCAGCCAAGATATCAGGGTCTTGTACAATGAGCAGTTCTTC. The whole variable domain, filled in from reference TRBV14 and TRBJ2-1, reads EAGVTQFPSHSVIEKGQTVTLRCDPISGHDNLYWYRRVMGKEIKFLLHFVKESKQDESGMPNNRFLAERTGGTYSTLKVQPAELEDSGVYFCASSQDIRVLYNEQFFGPGTRLTVL.